This T cell receptor (beta chain) is drawn from a study of blood T cell repertoires in COVID-19. About the study: In each case, the material was cDNA or gDNA derived from T cells, B-cell-depleted T cells, or PBMCs.

V was cut by 5 bases and J by 1 base, with 17 bases left in between. The CDR3 spans 16 residues. Germline loops: CDR1 MNHEY, CDR2 SMNVEV (reference sequence). Original analysis: Reference gene primer amplification gave nucleated cell count estimates. The data were produced by immunoSEQ multiplex PCR, yet TCRdb's version contains in-frame clones alone and is incomplete. V, J and clone size derive from that table, while D and trimming were established from the DNA sequence. The sample lists approximately 60,000 clones, over 70% occurring once. The sequencing sample was made of peripheral blood. This receptor was identified in a human donor in a cohort sampled during active COVID-19. This rearrangement joins TRBV27 to TRBJ2-5, with D tentatively TRBD1 (6 bases). CDR3 protein: CASSILSGTLQETQYF. Written as DNA, the CDR3 is TGTGCCAGCAGTATATTGTCCGGGACACTCCAAGAGACCCAGTACTTC.